This T cell receptor beta chain comes out of a study of CD4 T cells in relation to SARS-CoV-2 and coronaviruses. Remarks on this clone: Its specificity is unknown.

The unexposed donors gave CD4+ T cells in 2011-2018, prior to COVID-19. After approximately 10 days of culture, CD4+ T cells were isolated. Testing used SARS-CoV-2 S/N and four cold-coronavirus spikes on unexposed-donor CD4+ T cells, cells permitting. Some clones are missing from TCRdb's copy, which holds only in-frame ones; the method was immunoSEQ multiplex PCR. The sample records roughly 16,000 clones, approximately 80% being singletons. From germline, CDR1 is LNHDA and CDR2 SQIVND (reference sequence). V was pared by 7 bases and J by 5 bases, with 4 bases of the junction left unmatched. The CDR3 spans 14 residues.

The sample consisted of CD4+ T cells from PBMCs, cultured in vitro. The chain has TRBV19 and TRBJ2-2; 10 positions agree with TRBD2. This TCR was sampled from a human donor in good health. The CDR3 DNA reads as TGTGCCAGTATCGCTAGCGGGAGAACCGGGGAGCTGTTTTTT. This encodes CASIASGRTGELFF.